The rows below give T cell receptor beta chains drawn from one sample of a study of blood T cell repertoires in COVID-19. Some clones are missing from TCRdb's copy, which holds only in-frame ones; the method was immunoSEQ multiplex PCR. The sample yields around 270,000 clones, over 70% seen once. The sample consisted of PBMCs or T cells enriched from blood (not recorded which). The receptor set was obtained from a woman in her 40s who had been exposed to COVID-19. Both conserved end residues are part of each CDR3. D genes are given only for firm matches. The listing skips clone size in some rows; elsewhere it reads once, few, many or a size class.

D gene: TRBD1; V gene: TRBV6-5; clone size: -; J gene: TRBJ1-3; CDR3 protein: CASRPGGSGGNTIYF; CDR3 DNA: TGTGCCAGCAGACCAGGGGGCTCAGGTGGAAACACCATATATTTT
D gene: TRBD1; V gene: TRBV30; clone size: -; J gene: TRBJ1-2; CDR3 protein: CAWDRAFDGYTF; CDR3 DNA: TGTGCCTGGGACAGGGCTTTTGATGGCTACACCTTC
D gene: -; V gene: TRBV5-4; clone size: -; J gene: TRBJ2-5; CDR3 protein: CASSLAHRETQYF; CDR3 DNA: TGTGCCAGCAGCTTGGCGCATCGGGAGACCCAGTACTTC
D gene: TRBD1; V gene: TRBV5-4; clone size: -; J gene: TRBJ1-4; CDR3 protein: CASSPRLGGQGGEKLFF; CDR3 DNA: TGTGCCAGCAGCCCAAGGCTCGGCGGCCAGGGGGGCGAAAAACTGTTTTTT
D gene: -; V gene: TRBV25-1; clone size: -; J gene: TRBJ2-2; CDR3 protein: CASNEGTTGTGELFF; CDR3 DNA: TGTGCCAGCAACGAGGGGACAACGGGGACCGGGGAGCTGTTTTTT
D gene: TRBD2; V gene: TRBV10-3; clone size: -; J gene: TRBJ2-7; CDR3 protein: CAISDPPGGARSSYEQYF; CDR3 DNA: TGTGCCATCAGTGACCCTCCGGGGGGGGCGAGAAGCTCCTACGAGCAGTACTTC
D gene: TRBD1; V gene: TRBV7-2; clone size: -; J gene: TRBJ2-1; CDR3 protein: CASSSLQGAFNNEQFF; CDR3 DNA: TGTGCCAGCAGCTCCTTACAGGGGGCCTTCAACAATGAGCAGTTCTTC
D gene: -; V gene: TRBV6-2/TRBV6-3; clone size: -; J gene: TRBJ1-5; CDR3 protein: CASSRTSTNQPQHF; CDR3 DNA: TGTGCCAGCAGTCGGACATCTACTAATCAGCCCCAGCATTTT
D gene: -; V gene: TRBV4-3; clone size: -; J gene: TRBJ2-5; CDR3 protein: CASSQDRQLKETQYF; CDR3 DNA: TGCGCCAGCAGCCAGGACAGACAGCTTAAAGAGACCCAGTACTTC
D gene: -; V gene: TRBV5-6; clone size: once; J gene: TRBJ2-7; CDR3 protein: CASSSTEDYEQYF; CDR3 DNA: TGTGCCAGCAGCTCGACAGAAGACTACGAGCAGTACTTC
D gene: TRBD1; V gene: TRBV7-9; clone size: -; J gene: TRBJ2-4; CDR3 protein: CASSPGQGVFNIQYF; CDR3 DNA: TGTGCCAGCAGCCCGGGACAGGGGGTATTCAACATTCAGTACTTC
D gene: TRBD1; V gene: TRBV5-1; clone size: -; J gene: TRBJ1-4; CDR3 protein: CASSPRGKNEKLFF; CDR3 DNA: TGCGCCAGCAGCCCCAGGGGGAAGAATGAAAAACTGTTTTTT